Sequencing of this T cell receptor beta chain was carried out in a study of T-cell reconstitution after alpha-beta-depleted transplantation in children. Study findings and constraints: Most T-cell counts and diversity one year after the transplant came from T cells that were newly produced. By about two months after transplant, alpha-beta T cells reportedly arose from several hundred graft clones that had expanded. Several patients had high TCRbeta diversity at day 60; it came from surviving recipient T cells and thymic progenitors.

The V and J ends lost 3 bases and 2 bases respectively, with 10 bases between them. The CDR3 consists of 14 residues. Germline CDR1 reads MGHRA; CDR2 reads YSYEKL. This clonotype has a handful of counts. Antigen: not known. TCRbeta library preparation incorporated unique molecular identifiers. TCRdb redid the calling of the PCR reads with MiXCR, one entry per CDR3 protein. The table includes just over 950,000 distinct CDR3 sequences, around 30% detected once. This TCR was sampled from a boy under two years old who had a stem cell transplant for SCID, so the T cells may come from the graft donor. The chain combines TRBV4-1 with TRBJ2-5; unclear D gene. The starting material was PBMCs, mostly from graft donor cells, obtained 360 days after TCRalphabeta/CD19-depleted stem cell transplant. The CDR3 region has the DNA TGCGCCAGCAGCCAGTGGGCTTCGCAAGAGACCCAGTACTTC. Translating gives CASSQWASQETQYF.